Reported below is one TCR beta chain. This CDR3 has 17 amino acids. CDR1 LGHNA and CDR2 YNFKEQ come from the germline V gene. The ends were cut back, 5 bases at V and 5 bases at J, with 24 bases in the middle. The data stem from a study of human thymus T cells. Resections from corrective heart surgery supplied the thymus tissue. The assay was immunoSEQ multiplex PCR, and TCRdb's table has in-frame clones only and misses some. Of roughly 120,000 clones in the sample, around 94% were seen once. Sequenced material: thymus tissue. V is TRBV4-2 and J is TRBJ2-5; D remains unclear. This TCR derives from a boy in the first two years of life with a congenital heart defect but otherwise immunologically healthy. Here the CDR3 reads CASSFRIDLPQQETQYF. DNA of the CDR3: TGTGCCAGCAGCTTCCGAATCGACCTACCTCAGCAGGAGACCCAGTACTTC.